Listed here are 22 T cell receptor beta chains from one sample, sequenced in a study of blood T cell repertoires in COVID-19. Here immunoSEQ multiplex PCR was the method, and the copy in TCRdb shows in-frame clones only, minus some. Counted here are 98,000 or so clones, around 90% occurring once; the ten biggest clones make up about 5.5%. The specimen was peripheral blood. The receptor source for this set is a man in his fifties or sixties with COVID-19, enrolled during active disease.

For the CDR3, the DNA is TGTGCCAGTAGTATCCCCAGGGGGAATCAGCCCCAGCATTTT. This gives the protein CASSIPRGNQPQHF. J is TRBJ1-5 and V is TRBV19; 7 bases agree with TRBD1. With 3 bases clipped from V and 4 bases from J, the junction kept 3 bases outside the gene matches. Germline V gene lookup returns CDR1 LNHDA and CDR2 SQIVND (reference sequence). The CDR3 length is 14 residues.

The genes are TRBV19 and TRBJ2-2; D gene uncertain. The CDR3 is made up of 14 amino acids. V shed 3 bases and J shed 1 base, with 6 bases lying between them. Germline V lookup: CDR1 LNHDA, CDR2 SQIVND (reference sequence). As DNA, the CDR3 is TGTGCCAGTAGTATTGTGCGGAACACCGGGGAGCTGTTTTTT. Amino acid sequence: CASSIVRNTGELFF.

About this clone: This CDR3 is also generated by other DNA sequences in the sample. V and J are TRBV15 and TRBJ1-1; a possible D gene is TRBD1 (5 bases). Trimming took off 0 bases at V and 3 bases at J, with 8 bases between the two ends. Germline CDR1 reads LNHNV; CDR2 reads YYDKDF (reference sequence). CDR3 length: 14 residues. CDR3 protein: CATSRDPGHTEAFF. CDR3 nucleotide sequence: TGTGCCACCAGCAGAGATCCAGGGCACACTGAAGCTTTCTTT.

This rearrangement joins TRBV3-1 (or the pseudogene TRBV3-2) to TRBJ2-5; unclear D gene. V lost 5 bases and J lost 2, with 9 bases in between. This CDR3 is built from 13 residues. The germline gives CDR1 LGHDT, CDR2 YNNKEL (reference sequence). CDR3: CASSFDTQETQYF. The CDR3 DNA reads as TGTGCCAGCAGCTTTGACACACAAGAGACCCAGTACTTC.

This rearrangement joins TRBV6-2 or TRBV6-3 to TRBJ2-7; 7 bases agree with TRBD2. CDR3 length: 14 amino acids. Germline trimming cut 4 bases from V and 7 bases from J; bases unmatched to any gene: 10. Germline values: CDR1 MNHEY, CDR2 SVGEGT. CDR3 amino acids: CASSFPSGKEEQYF. The DNA of the CDR3 is TGTGCCAGCAGTTTTCCTAGCGGAAAGGAAGAGCAGTACTTC.

The J gene is TRBJ2-7, the V gene TRBV7-2, with 14 bases identical to TRBD2. Germline loops: CDR1 SGHTA, CDR2 FQGNSA. Trimming cost V 4 bases and J 0 bases; bases outside gene matches: 11. The CDR3 spans 19 residues. CDR3 protein: CASSSGMTSGRGPSYEQYF. Written as DNA, the CDR3 is TGTGCCAGCAGCTCGGGAATGACTAGCGGGAGGGGCCCCTCCTACGAGCAGTACTTC. The full variable domain, completed using reference TRBV7-2 and TRBJ2-7, is GAGVSQSPSNKVTEKGKDVELRCDPISGHTALYWYRQSLGQGLEFLIYFQGNSAPDKSGLPSDRFSAERTGGSVSTLTIQRTQQEDSAVYLCASSSGMTSGRGPSYEQYFGPGTRLTVT.

This rearrangement joins TRBV9 to TRBJ2-3; 7 bases fit TRBD1. In germline, CDR1 is SGDLS, CDR2 YYNGEE. The CDR3 loop spans 18 amino acids. V shed 4 bases and J 1 base; nucleotides not matched to a gene: 15. The chain's CDR3 is CASSPSWRGQGGTDTQYF. Written as DNA, the CDR3 is TGTGCCAGCAGCCCCTCCTGGAGAGGCCAGGGGGGCACAGATACGCAGTATTTT.

The gene calls are TRBV30 and TRBJ2-1; 11 nucleotides line up with TRBD2. Looked up from germline, CDR1 is GTSNPN and CDR2 is SVGIG (reference sequence). The CDR3 has 15 residues. The ends lost 4 bases at V and 4 bases at J; junction bases unmatched: 6. The CDR3 sequence is CAWNEGLADYNEQFF. The CDR3 bases are TGTGCCTGGAATGAGGGACTAGCGGATTACAATGAGCAGTTCTTC.

The gene calls are TRBV30 and TRBJ2-2; TRBD2 aligns across 7 bases. The J segment lost 6 bases and the V segment lost 0 bases, leaving 7 bases of the junction unmatched. The V gene's germline CDR1 is GTSNPN and CDR2 SVGIG (reference sequence). This CDR3 has 15 amino acids. For the CDR3, the DNA is TGTGCCTGGAGTGTAGGCGGGAGTAGCTCCGGGGAGCTGTTTTTT. This encodes CAWSVGGSSSGELFF.

The chain combines TRBV6-5 with TRBJ1-2; weak D call: TRBD1 (6 bases). This CDR3 region has 14 residues. The V and J ends lost 8 bases and 2 bases respectively, with 15 bases between them. Per germline, CDR1 MNHEY and CDR2 SVGAGI. In DNA form, the CDR3 reads TGTGCCAGCGAAAACAGGGCCTTAAACTATGGCTACACCTTC. As protein: CASENRALNYGYTF.

The V and J genes are TRBV3-1 (or the pseudogene TRBV3-2) and TRBJ1-3, with D uncertain. The CDR3 has 13 residues. The V gene lost 4 bases and the J gene lost 3 bases, with 7 bases spanning the gap. Germline CDR1 and CDR2: LGHDT and YNNKEL (reference sequence). CDR3 coding DNA: TGTGCCAGCAGCCTGGCCCTTGGAAACACCATATATTTT. It codes for CASSLALGNTIYF.

The rearrangement uses TRBV6-5 and TRBJ2-7, with TRBD2 matching over 11 bases. Germline V gives CDR1 MNHEY, CDR2 SVGAGI. The CDR3 length is 14 residues. The ends lost 8 bases at V and 4 bases at J; junction bases unmatched: 7. The CDR3 here is CASWLAGGSYEQYF. CDR3 nucleotides: TGTGCCAGCTGGCTAGCGGGAGGAAGTTACGAGCAGTACTTC.

The J gene is TRBJ2-1, the V gene TRBV7-9, with 8 bases fitting TRBD2. J gave up 7 bases and V 7 bases, and 9 bases lay outside the gene matches. Looked up from germline, CDR1 is SEHNR and CDR2 is FQNEAQ (reference sequence). The CDR3 has 14 amino acids. The CDR3 here is CASNPAGVGNEQFF. The CDR3 DNA sequence: TGTGCCAGCAACCCAGCGGGAGTGGGAAATGAGCAGTTCTTC.

The rearrangement uses TRBV19 and TRBJ2-1; 12 bases fit TRBD2. V was clipped by 4 bases and J by 2 bases; unmatched bases: 0. Germline CDR1 reads LNHDA; CDR2 reads SQIVND (reference sequence). The CDR3 runs to 15 residues. DNA of the CDR3: TGTGCCAGTAGTAGACTAGCGGGAGCCTACAATGAGCAGTTCTTC. Its protein is CASSRLAGAYNEQFF. Combining the CDR3 with reference TRBV19 and TRBJ2-1 gives the whole variable domain DGGITQSPKYLFRKEGQNVTLSCEQNLNHDAMYWYRQDPGQGLRLIYYSQIVNDFQKGDIAEGYSVSREKKESFPLTVTSAQKNPTAFYLCASSRLAGAYNEQFFGPGTRLTVL.

The genes are TRBV11-3 and TRBJ2-2; a weak D match, TRBD2 (6 bases). The V gene's germline CDR1 is SGHNT and CDR2 YENEEA. The CDR3 is 16 amino acids. Trimming removed 1 base from V and 5 bases from J, with 14 bases in between. The CDR3 nucleotides are TGTGCCAGCAGCTTAGTAATAGGCGGGGATACCGGGGAGCTGTTTTTT. Protein product: CASSLVIGGDTGELFF.

The chain recombines TRBV30 with TRBJ1-3, with D tentatively TRBD1 (6 bases). Germline assignment: CDR1 GTSNPN and CDR2 SVGIG (reference sequence). The CDR3 spans 14 residues. Deletions cut 0 bases from V and 4 bases from J, with 10 bases between. The CDR3 sequence: CAWSVPGGGNTIYF. The CDR3 nucleotides read TGTGCCTGGAGTGTACCGGGGGGCGGAAACACCATATATTTT.

The chain carries TRBV5-4 and TRBJ2-5, with 11 positions matching TRBD2. This CDR3 spans 14 amino acids. Germline V gene lookup returns CDR1 SGHNT and CDR2 YYREEE (reference sequence). V gave up 3 bases and J gave up 5 bases; unmatched junction bases: 3. The CDR3 is CASSSTSGSETQYF. CDR3 DNA sequence: TGTGCCAGCAGCTCTACTAGCGGGAGTGAGACCCAGTACTTC. The full variable domain, its missing parts supplied by reference TRBV5-4 and TRBJ2-5, is ETGVTQSPTHLIKTRGQQVTLRCSSQSGHNTVSWYQQALGQGPQFIFQYYREEENGRGNFPPRFSGLQFPNYSSELNVNALELDDSALYLCASSSTSGSETQYFGPGTRLLVL.

This chain joins TRBV7-9 and TRBJ2-2; the D gene is possibly TRBD1 (6 bases). Between the trimmed V and J ends, which lost 5 bases and 5 bases, there was a span of 12 bases. Germline V gene lookup returns CDR1 SEHNR and CDR2 FQNEAQ (reference sequence). The CDR3 is made up of 14 amino acids. CDR3 region: CASSRLTGTGELFF. The CDR3 DNA follows: TGTGCCAGCAGCAGATTAACAGGGACCGGGGAGCTGTTTTTT.

V is TRBV9 and J is TRBJ2-6, with D maybe TRBD1 (5 bases). V was clipped by 2 bases and J by 2 bases, with 8 bases between them. There are 15 residues in the CDR3. Germline-derived CDR1 and CDR2 are SGDLS and YYNGEE. CDR3 amino acids: CASSVGHPGANVLTF. The CDR3 DNA reads TGTGCCAGCAGCGTCGGACATCCTGGGGCCAACGTCCTGACTTTC.

The rearrangement uses TRBV30 and TRBJ1-2, with D possibly being TRBD1 (6 bases). The CDR3 consists of 13 residues. V lost 5 bases to trimming and J lost 5 bases, with 15 bases between them. Germline V gene sequence: CDR1 GTSNPN, CDR2 SVGIG (reference sequence). For the CDR3, the DNA is TGTGCCTGGGGGCGGGGGGCAGAATATGGCTACACCTTC. Residues: CAWGRGAEYGYTF.

Of note for this clone: Other DNA sequences in this specimen translate into the identical CDR3. The rearrangement links TRBV29-1 to TRBJ1-4; D not certain. Germline values: CDR1 SQVTM, CDR2 ANQGSEA. V was trimmed by 4 bases and J by 7 bases, leaving 7 bases between them. There are 11 residues in the CDR3. CDR3 sequence reads: CSVVRGEKLFF. Written as DNA, the CDR3 is TGCAGCGTTGTGCGAGGTGAAAAACTGTTTTTT.

The V gene is TRBV21-1, the J gene TRBJ2-5; the table's D call, TRBD1, was not checked against the DNA. TRBV21-1 is reported as a pseudogene. The CDR3 is 21 residues long. The CDR3 here is CASRANRVELSGRNSQETQYF. CDR3 sequence (DNA): TGTGCCAGCAGGGCGAACAGGGTAGAATTGAGCGGCCGAAATTCCCAAGAGACCCAGTACTTC.